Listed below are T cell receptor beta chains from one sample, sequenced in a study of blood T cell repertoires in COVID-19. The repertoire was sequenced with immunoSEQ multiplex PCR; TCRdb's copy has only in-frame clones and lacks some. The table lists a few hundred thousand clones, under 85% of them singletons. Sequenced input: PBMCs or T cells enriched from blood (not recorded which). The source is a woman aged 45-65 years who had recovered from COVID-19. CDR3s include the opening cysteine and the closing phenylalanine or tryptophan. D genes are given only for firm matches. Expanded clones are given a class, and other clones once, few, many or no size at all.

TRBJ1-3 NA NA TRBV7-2 CASSPSRERPHSGNTIYF TGTGCCAGCAGCCCTTCACGGGAACGACCACACTCTGGAAACACCATATATTTT
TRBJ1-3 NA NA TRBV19 CASSIEGGSGNTIYF TGTGCCAGTAGTATAGAAGGGGGCTCTGGAAACACCATATATTTT
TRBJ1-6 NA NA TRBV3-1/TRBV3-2 CASSQDGGVNSPLHF TGTGCCAGCAGCCAAGATGGAGGGGTTAATTCACCCCTCCACTTT
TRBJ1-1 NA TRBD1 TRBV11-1 CASSVAGQGNTEAFF TGTGCCAGCAGCGTGGCGGGACAGGGGAACACTGAAGCTTTCTTT
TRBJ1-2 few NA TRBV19 CASSPQQVVYGYTF TGTGCCAGTAGCCCTCAACAGGTCGTCTATGGCTACACCTTC
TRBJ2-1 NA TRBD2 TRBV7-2 CASSLTFGRAVDEQFF TGTGCCAGCAGCCTTACATTTGGGAGGGCCGTAGATGAGCAGTTCTTC
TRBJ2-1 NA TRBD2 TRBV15 CATSVPVAGVSYNEQFF TGTGCCACCAGCGTACCCGTAGCGGGAGTTTCCTACAATGAGCAGTTCTTC
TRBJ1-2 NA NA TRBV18 CASSPLSPTNYGYTF TGTGCCAGCTCACCCTTGAGCCCAACTAACTATGGCTACACCTTC
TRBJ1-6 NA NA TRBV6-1 CASSEVWRTVNSPLHF TGTGCCAGCAGTGAAGTCTGGAGGACAGTAAATTCACCCCTCCACTTT
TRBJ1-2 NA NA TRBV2 CASGEQGYGYTF TGTGCCAGCGGGGAACAGGGATATGGCTACACCTTC
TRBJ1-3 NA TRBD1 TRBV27 CASRNQGDSGNTIYF TGTGCCAGCAGGAATCAGGGGGACTCTGGAAACACCATATATTTT
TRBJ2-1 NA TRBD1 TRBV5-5 CASSAGGLDSYNEQFF TGTGCCAGCAGCGCAGGGGGCCTAGACTCCTACAATGAGCAGTTCTTC
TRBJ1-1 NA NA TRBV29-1 CSVAWGGTEAFF TGCAGCGTTGCTTGGGGCGGCACTGAAGCTTTCTTT
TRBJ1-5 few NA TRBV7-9 CASSRSNQPQHF TGTGCCAGCAGCCGGTCCAATCAGCCCCAGCATTTT
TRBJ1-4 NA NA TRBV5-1 CASSRTATNEKLFF TGCGCCAGCAGCAGGACAGCAACTAATGAAAAACTGTTTTTT
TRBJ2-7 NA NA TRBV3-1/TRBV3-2 CASSQWTATYEQYF TGTGCCAGCAGCCAGTGGACAGCCACCTACGAGCAGTACTTC
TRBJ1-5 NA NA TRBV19 CASSISRTVNQPQHF TGTGCCAGTAGTATATCTAGGACAGTCAATCAGCCCCAGCATTTT
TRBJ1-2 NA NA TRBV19 CASSIRPNYGGYTF TGTGCCAGTAGTATTCGGCCTAACTATGGAGGCTACACCTTC
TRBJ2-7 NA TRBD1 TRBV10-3 CAIGGQGAYEQYF TGTGCCATCGGGGGACAGGGGGCTTACGAGCAGTACTTC
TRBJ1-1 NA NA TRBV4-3 CASSQTTGNTEAFF TGCGCCAGCAGCCAAACGACAGGGAACACTGAAGCTTTCTTT
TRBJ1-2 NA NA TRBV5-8 CASSGLSGTQGGYTF TGTGCCAGCAGCGGACTTTCCGGGACACAGGGCGGCTACACCTTC
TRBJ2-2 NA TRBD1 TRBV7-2 CASSPGGLVTGELFF TGTGCCAGCAGCCCAGGGGGCTTGGTTACCGGGGAGCTGTTTTTT
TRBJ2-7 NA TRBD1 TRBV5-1 CASSLLTGGPYEQYF TGCGCCAGCAGCCTACTGACAGGGGGCCCATACGAGCAGTACTTC
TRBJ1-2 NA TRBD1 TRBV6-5 CASSGGSPYGYTF TGTGCCAGCTCAGGGGGCTCCCCCTATGGCTACACCTTC
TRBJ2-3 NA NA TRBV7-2 CASSSRSPSTDTQYF TGTGCCAGCAGCTCGCGTAGTCCTAGCACAGATACGCAGTATTTT
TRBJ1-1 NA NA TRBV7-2 CASSLGAIWLRDTEAFF TGTGCCAGCAGCTTAGGGGCCATATGGTTGAGGGACACTGAAGCTTTCTTT
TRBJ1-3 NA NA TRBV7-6 CASSSYEQGFSGNTIYF TGTGCCAGCAGCTCGTACGAACAGGGTTTCTCTGGAAACACCATATATTTT
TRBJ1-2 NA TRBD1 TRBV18 CASSPPTGGAGYTF TGTGCCAGCTCACCACCGACAGGGGGAGCTGGCTACACCTTC
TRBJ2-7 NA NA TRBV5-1 CASSLVGGEQYF TGCGCCAGCAGCTTGGTCGGTGGCGAGCAGTACTTC
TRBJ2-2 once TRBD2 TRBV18 CASTRRGDTGELFF TGTGCCAGCACCCGGCGGGGGGACACCGGGGAGCTGTTTTTT
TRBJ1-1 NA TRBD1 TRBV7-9 CASSQTGGKKTEAFF TGTGCCAGCAGCCAGACAGGGGGCAAGAAAACTGAAGCTTTCTTT
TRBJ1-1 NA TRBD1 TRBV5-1 CASSSRQGANTEAFF TGCGCCAGCAGCTCTAGACAGGGGGCGAACACTGAAGCTTTCTTT
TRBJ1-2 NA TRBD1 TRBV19 CASSMTRTGGPGSYGYTF TGTGCCAGTAGTATGACAAGGACAGGGGGACCGGGATCGTATGGCTACACCTTC
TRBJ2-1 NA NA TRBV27 CASSLSGSSSYNEQFF TGTGCCAGCAGTTTATCGGGCTCCAGCTCCTACAATGAGCAGTTCTTC
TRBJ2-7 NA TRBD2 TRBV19 CASSQTSGNSYEQYF TGTGCCAGTAGTCAGACTAGCGGCAATTCCTACGAGCAGTACTTC
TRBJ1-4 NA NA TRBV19 CASSRGWEEKLFF TGTGCCAGTAGTAGAGGGTGGGAAGAAAAACTGTTTTTT
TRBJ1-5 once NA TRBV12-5 CASGFGAGNGQPQHF TGTGCTAGTGGTTTTGGGGCAGGGAACGGTCAGCCCCAGCATTTT
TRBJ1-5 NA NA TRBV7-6 CASSRQNNQPQHF TGTGCCAGCAGCCGACAGAACAATCAGCCCCAGCATTTT
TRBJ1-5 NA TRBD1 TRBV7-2 CASSLAGQVNNQPQHF TGTGCCAGCAGCTTGGCCGGACAGGTGAACAATCAGCCCCAGCATTTT
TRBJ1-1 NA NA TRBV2 CASSPNRDTEAFF TGTGCCAGCAGTCCAAACAGGGACACTGAAGCTTTCTTT
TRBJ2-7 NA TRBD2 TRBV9 CASSVSLTSGSEQYF TGTGCCAGCAGCGTATCACTGACTAGCGGAAGCGAGCAGTACTTC
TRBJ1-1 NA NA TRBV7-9 CASSPLGAEAFF TGTGCCAGCAGCCCACTAGGAGCTGAAGCTTTCTTT
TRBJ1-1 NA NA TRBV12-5 CASGLAGLDTEAFF TGTGCTAGTGGTTTGGCAGGGTTGGACACTGAAGCTTTCTTT
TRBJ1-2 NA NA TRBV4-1 CASSPGPSRGYTF TGCGCCAGCAGCCCCGGGCCTAGCCGTGGCTACACCTTC
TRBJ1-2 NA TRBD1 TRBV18 CASSPSDRGLLGGYTF TGTGCCAGCTCACCATCAGACAGGGGGCTCTTGGGTGGCTACACCTTC
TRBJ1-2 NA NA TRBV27 CASSLWGLPDYGYTF TGTGCCAGCAGTTTATGGGGGCTTCCGGACTATGGCTACACCTTC
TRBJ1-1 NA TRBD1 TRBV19 CASSDRATAFF TGTGCCAGTAGCGACAGGGCGACAGCTTTCTTT
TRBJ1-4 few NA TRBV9 CASSVSGATNEKLFF TGTGCCAGCAGCGTATCAGGTGCAACTAATGAAAAACTGTTTTTT
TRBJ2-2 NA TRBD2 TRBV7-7 CASSLLAGGGTGELFF TGTGCCAGCAGCTTACTAGCGGGAGGAGGGACCGGGGAGCTGTTTTTT
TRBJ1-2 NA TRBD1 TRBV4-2 CASSPWGQADYGYTF TGTGCCAGCAGCCCCTGGGGACAGGCTGACTATGGCTACACCTTC
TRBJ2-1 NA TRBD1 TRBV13 CASSSSTGGARYNEQFF TGTGCCAGCAGCTCCTCGACAGGGGGCGCCCGGTACAATGAGCAGTTCTTC
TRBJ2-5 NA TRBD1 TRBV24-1 CATSERDRETQYF TGTGCCACCAGTGAACGGGACAGGGAGACCCAGTACTTC
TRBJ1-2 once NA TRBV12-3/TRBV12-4 CASTSRVYGYTF TGTGCCAGCACCTCCAGGGTTTACGGCTACACCTTC
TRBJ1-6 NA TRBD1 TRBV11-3 CASSLDRDSPLHF TGTGCCAGCAGCTTGGACAGGGATTCACCCCTCCACTTT